The clone carrying this T cell receptor beta chain was recorded only once. V was shortened by 4 bases and J by 1 base, with 17 bases between the two germline ends. The CDR3 has 16 residues. CDR1 and CDR2 (germline): DFQATT, SNEGSKA (reference sequence). This sample was taken from a study of breast tumors, draining lymph nodes, adjacent tissues. TCRdb reanalysed the multiplex PCR reads using MiXCR and keeps one entry per CDR3 protein. Counted here are 11,000 or so distinct CDR3 sequences, roughly 34% occurring once; the ten biggest clones make up more than 12%. The chain recombines TRBV20-1 with TRBJ2-1; D not resolved. This TCR came from a female donor with breast cancer. Some clones in this sample may be carry-over from other donors' samples. Source material: breast tumor tissue. The CDR3 sequence: CSANSMKDGSYNEQFF. The CDR3 DNA reads TGCAGTGCTAACTCGATGAAGGACGGATCCTACAATGAGCAGTTCTTC.